What follows are 13 T cell receptor beta chains derived from one specimen sequenced in a study of OX40 agonist ivuxolimab in advanced cancers. Profiled with immunoSEQ multiplex PCR; TCRdb holds only in-frame clones, not every one. The sample shows 40,000 to 55,000 clones, about nine tenths of them seen only once. The sample in question was CD4+ or CD8+ T cells sorted from blood, obtained in a trial of the OX40 agonist ivuxolimab. Receptors were obtained from an adult with an advanced solid tumor such as melanoma, head and neck, liver or kidney cancer.

The V call is TRBV4-2, the J call TRBJ2-5; 8 positions match TRBD2. Trimming removed 4 bases from V and 5 bases from J; junction bases left unmatched: 9. Germline-derived CDR1 and CDR2 are LGHNA and YNFKEQ. The CDR3 spans 15 residues. The CDR3 protein is CASSPGGYTAETQYF. In DNA form, the CDR3 reads TGTGCCAGCAGCCCGGGGGGGTACACCGCGGAGACCCAGTACTTC.

V gene TRBV7-8 combines with J gene TRBJ1-1; no definite D call. Trimming took off 5 bases at V and 1 base at J, with 11 bases between the two ends. Germline-derived CDR1 and CDR2 are SGHVS and FQNEAQ. The CDR3 runs 14 residues. CDR3 residues: CASSPLTENTEAFF. CDR3 bases: TGTGCCAGCAGCCCACTGACTGAGAACACTGAAGCTTTCTTT. The whole variable domain, filled in from reference TRBV7-8 and TRBJ1-1, reads GAGVSQSPRYKVAKRGQDVALRCDPISGHVSLFWYQQALGQGPEFLTYFQNEAQLDKSGLPSDRFFAERPEGSVSTLKIQRTQQEDSAVYLCASSPLTENTEAFFGQGTRLTVV.

The chain recombines TRBV4-1 with TRBJ1-2, with D possibly being TRBD1 (5 bases). Per the germline V gene, CDR1 is MGHRA and CDR2 is YSYEKL. The germline V and J ends were trimmed by 2 bases and 8 bases, with 15 bases remaining between them. The CDR3 sequence is 14 residues long. The CDR3 sequence is CASSQISRDDGYTF. The CDR3 DNA is TGCGCCAGCAGCCAAATTTCCCGGGACGACGGCTACACCTTC.

V usage is TRBV11-2 and J usage is TRBJ2-2; 9 bases map to TRBD1. The CDR3 extends over 18 amino acids. V lost 5 bases to trimming and J lost 3 bases; unmatched junction nucleotides: 13. Germline lookup yields CDR1 SGHAT and CDR2 FQNNGV. Written as DNA, the CDR3 is TGTGCCAGCAGCGAAGGACAGGGGTTTGGAACCTACACCGGGGAGCTGTTTTTT. Its protein is CASSEGQGFGTYTGELFF.

This clone has just a few counts. The chain uses TRBV6-4 and TRBJ1-6, with 10 nucleotides matching TRBD1. Germline V gene sequence: CDR1 MRHNA, CDR2 SNTAGT. This CDR3 spans 13 amino acids. Losses at the gene ends were 4 bases for V and 9 bases for J; bases not matched to a gene: 0. The CDR3 spells CASSGDRGSPLHF. DNA of the CDR3: TGTGCCAGCAGTGGGGACAGGGGTTCACCCCTCCACTTT.

The chain recombines TRBV11-2 with TRBJ2-5, with 7 nucleotides matching TRBD1. The CDR3 contains 16 residues. Germline trimming cut 1 base from V and 2 bases from J; bases unmatched to any gene: 7. Per the germline V gene, CDR1 is SGHAT and CDR2 is FQNNGV. The CDR3 DNA sequence: TGTGCCAGCAGCTTAGGGGTGGTGGACAGGCAAGAGACCCAGTACTTC. Protein product: CASSLGVVDRQETQYF.

This clone was seen a single time. The chain uses TRBV7-8 and TRBJ2-1, with D perhaps TRBD1 or TRBD2 (7 bases each). V lost 5 bases and J 5 bases, leaving 19 bases between the germline ends. Looked up from germline, CDR1 is SGHVS and CDR2 is FQNEAQ. This CDR3 contains 16 residues. In DNA, the CDR3 is TGTGCCAGCAGCCAAGGGAGGGGACAGCTGCACAATGAGCAGTTCTTC. Translation gives CASSQGRGQLHNEQFF.

The chain has TRBV12-5 and TRBJ1-5; tentative D call: TRBD1 (5 bases). This CDR3 comprises 18 residues. V gave up 0 bases and J gave up 1 base, with 16 bases separating them. Looked up from germline, CDR1 is LGHNT and CDR2 is FRNRAP. The CDR3 protein is CASGLVQAGPGSNQPQHF. The CDR3 DNA reads as TGTGCTAGTGGTTTGGTACAGGCAGGGCCGGGGAGCAATCAGCCCCAGCATTTT.

This clone was counted once. The chain uses TRBV18 and TRBJ1-1; 8 bases are shared with TRBD1. V shed 3 bases and J 1 base; nucleotides not matched to a gene: 1. Germline values: CDR1 KGHSH, CDR2 LQKENI. The CDR3 totals 14 residues. Here the CDR3 reads CASSPGTGNTEAFF. In DNA, the CDR3 is TGTGCCAGCTCACCGGGGACAGGGAACACTGAAGCTTTCTTT.

This chain joins TRBV13 and TRBJ1-1; TRBD1 matches at 7 bases. The CDR3 runs to 15 residues. CDR1 and CDR2 (germline): PRHDT, FYEKMQ (reference sequence). V trimming: 4 bases; J trimming: 1 base; junction bases outside the gene matches: 6. CDR3 in DNA: TGTGCCAGCAGCTCAAACAGGGGACCGAACACTGAAGCTTTCTTT. This translates into CASSSNRGPNTEAFF.

The rearrangement joins TRBV7-9 to TRBJ1-2, with D possibly matching TRBD1 (6 bases). The CDR3 is 15 amino acids. Germline V CDR1 and CDR2: SEHNR, FQNEAQ (reference sequence). V lost 4 bases, J lost 4 bases, and 16 bases lay in between. This CDR3 is CASSSNPSGAYGYTF. The DNA of the CDR3 is TGTGCCAGCAGCTCTAATCCCTCGGGGGCCTATGGCTACACCTTC.

The chain is built from TRBV4-1 and TRBJ2-3; D not certain. V gave up 0 bases and J gave up 6 bases, with 10 bases separating them. CDR1 and CDR2 from the germline V gene are MGHRA and YSYEKL. The CDR3 runs to 14 residues. CDR3: CASSQESSIDTQYF. For the CDR3, the DNA is TGCGCCAGCAGCCAAGAGAGTAGCATTGATACGCAGTATTTT.

The V call is TRBV5-1, the J call TRBJ2-2; D unresolved. V was trimmed by 3 bases and J by 0 bases, leaving 12 bases between them. Germline V CDR1 and CDR2: SGHRS, YFSETQ. This CDR3 has 16 amino acids. This chain's CDR3 is CASSSLGNSNTGELFF. Here the CDR3 DNA reads TGCGCCAGCAGCTCATTAGGGAACTCGAACACCGGGGAGCTGTTTTTT. The full variable domain, with the rest looked up from reference TRBV5-1 and TRBJ2-2, is KAGVTQTPRYLIKTRGQQVTLSCSPISGHRSVSWYQQTPGQGLQFLFEYFSETQRNKGNFPGRFSGRQFSNSRSEMNVSTLELGDSALYLCASSSLGNSNTGELFFGEGSRLTVL.